Sequencing of this T cell receptor beta chain was carried out in a study of shared T cell receptors in the human thymus. This clone was observed a single time. Germline-derived CDR1 and CDR2 are SGHDT and YYEEEE. The V segment lost 5 bases and the J segment 5 bases; nucleotides outside the gene matches: 4. The CDR3 sequence is 14 residues long. TCRdb's copy holds only in-frame clones and misses some; the assay was immunoSEQ multiplex PCR. The data contain roughly 550,000 clones, around three quarters of them seen just once; the ten biggest clones take up more than 0.01%. This sample was shared with a second study, whose subject was human thymus T cells. That source reports: Donors were healthy Finnish babies undergoing corrective operations for congenital heart defects. Corrective heart surgery yielded the resections from which the thymus tissue came.

This sequence was found in a boy in the first two years of life with a congenital heart defect. The sequenced sample consisted of thymocytes. The rearrangement links TRBV5-6 to TRBJ1-5; TRBD1 matches 10 bases. As DNA, the CDR3 is TGTGCCAGCAGATTAGGGACAGGGGATCAGCCCCAGCATTTT. This gives the protein CASRLGTGDQPQHF.